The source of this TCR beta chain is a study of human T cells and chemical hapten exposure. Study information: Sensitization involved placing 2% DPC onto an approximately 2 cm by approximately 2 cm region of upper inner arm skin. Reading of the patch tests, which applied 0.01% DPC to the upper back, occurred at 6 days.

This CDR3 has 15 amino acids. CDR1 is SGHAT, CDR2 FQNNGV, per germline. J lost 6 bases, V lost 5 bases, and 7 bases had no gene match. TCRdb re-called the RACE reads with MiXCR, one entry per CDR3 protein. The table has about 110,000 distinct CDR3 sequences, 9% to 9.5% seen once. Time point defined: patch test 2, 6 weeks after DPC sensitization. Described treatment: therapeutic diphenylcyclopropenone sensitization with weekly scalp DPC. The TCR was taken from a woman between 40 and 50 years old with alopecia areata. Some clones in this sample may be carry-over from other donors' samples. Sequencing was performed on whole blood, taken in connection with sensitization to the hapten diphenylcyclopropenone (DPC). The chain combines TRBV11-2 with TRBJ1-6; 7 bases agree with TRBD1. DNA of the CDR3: TGTGCCAGCAGCCTTATCCGGGACAGTAATTCACCCCTCCACTTT. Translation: CASSLIRDSNSPLHF. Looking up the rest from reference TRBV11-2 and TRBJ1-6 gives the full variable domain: EAGVAQSPRYKIIEKRQSVAFWCNPISGHATLYWYQQILGQGPKLLIQFQNNGVVDDSQLPKDRFSAERLKGVDSTLKIQPAKLEDSAVYLCASSLIRDSNSPLHFGNGTRLTVT.